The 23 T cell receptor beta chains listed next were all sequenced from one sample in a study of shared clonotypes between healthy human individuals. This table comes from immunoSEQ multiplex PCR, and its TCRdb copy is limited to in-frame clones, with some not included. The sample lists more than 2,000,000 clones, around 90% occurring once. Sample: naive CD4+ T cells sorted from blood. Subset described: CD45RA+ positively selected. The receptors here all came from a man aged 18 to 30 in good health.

The CDR3 sequence: CSVYEGLEAFF. The CDR3 coding sequence is TGCAGCGTTTATGAGGGCCTTGAAGCTTTCTTT. This rearrangement joins TRBV29-1 to TRBJ1-1; D call uncertain. The V and J ends lost 5 bases and 7 bases respectively, with 11 bases between them. The CDR3 contains 11 residues. Germline V CDR1 and CDR2: SQVTM, ANQGSEA.

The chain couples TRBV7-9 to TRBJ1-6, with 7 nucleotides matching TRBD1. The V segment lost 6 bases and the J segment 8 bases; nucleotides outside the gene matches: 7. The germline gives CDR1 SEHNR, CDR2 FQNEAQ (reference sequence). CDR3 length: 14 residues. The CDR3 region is CASSIGTVDSPLHF. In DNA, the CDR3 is TGTGCCAGCAGTATCGGGACAGTCGATTCACCCCTCCACTTT.

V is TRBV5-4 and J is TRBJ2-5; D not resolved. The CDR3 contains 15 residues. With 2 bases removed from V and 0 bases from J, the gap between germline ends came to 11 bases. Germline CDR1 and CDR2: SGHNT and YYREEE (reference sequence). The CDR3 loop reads CASSFIGQNQETQYF. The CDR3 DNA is TGTGCCAGCAGCTTCATAGGGCAAAACCAAGAGACCCAGTACTTC.

The CDR3 reads CASSLRGGYPYEQYF. The CDR3 DNA reads TGTGCCAGCAGCTTACGGGGGGGCTATCCCTACGAGCAGTACTTC. V gene TRBV5-6 combines with J gene TRBJ2-7; 8 bases are shared with TRBD2. The V gene's germline CDR1 is SGHDT and CDR2 YYEEEE. CDR3 size: 15 residues. V dropped 2 bases and J dropped 2; count of bases not matched to a gene: 6.

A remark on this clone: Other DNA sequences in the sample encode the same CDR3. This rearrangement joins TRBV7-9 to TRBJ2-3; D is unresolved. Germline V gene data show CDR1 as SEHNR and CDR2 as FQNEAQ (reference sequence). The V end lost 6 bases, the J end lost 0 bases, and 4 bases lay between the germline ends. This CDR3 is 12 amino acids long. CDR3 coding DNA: TGTGCCAGCAGTAGAAGCACAGATACGCAGTATTTT. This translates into CASSRSTDTQYF. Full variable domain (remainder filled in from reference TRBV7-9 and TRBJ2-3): DTGVSQNPRHKITKRGQNVTFRCDPISEHNRLYWYRQTLGQGPEFLTYFQNEAQLEKSRLLSDRFSAERPKGSFSTLEIQRTEQGDSAMYLCASSRSTDTQYFGPGTRLTVL.

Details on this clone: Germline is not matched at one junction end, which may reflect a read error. CDR3 sequence: CASSAAFSSGGSNNEQFF. In DNA form, the CDR3 reads TGTGCCAGCAGTGCAGCCTTCTCTAGCGGGGGCTCCAACAATGAGCAGTTCTTC. The J gene is TRBJ2-1, the V gene TRBV6-1, with 10 bases fitting TRBD2. CDR3 length equals 18 residues. CDR1 and CDR2 (germline): MNHNS, SASEGT.

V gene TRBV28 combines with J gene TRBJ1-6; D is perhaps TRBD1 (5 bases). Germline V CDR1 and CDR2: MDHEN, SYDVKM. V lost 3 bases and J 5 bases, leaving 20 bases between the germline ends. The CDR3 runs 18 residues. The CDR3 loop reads CASSFPKRRQGNNSPLHF. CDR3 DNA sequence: TGTGCCAGCAGTTTCCCGAAACGGCGGCAGGGAAATAATTCACCCCTCCACTTT.

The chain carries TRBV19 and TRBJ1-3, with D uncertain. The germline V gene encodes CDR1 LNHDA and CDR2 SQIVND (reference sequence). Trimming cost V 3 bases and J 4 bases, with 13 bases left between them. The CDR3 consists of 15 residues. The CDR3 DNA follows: TGTGCCAGTAGTATTCGCCAGGTGTACGGAAACACCATATATTTT. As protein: CASSIRQVYGNTIYF.

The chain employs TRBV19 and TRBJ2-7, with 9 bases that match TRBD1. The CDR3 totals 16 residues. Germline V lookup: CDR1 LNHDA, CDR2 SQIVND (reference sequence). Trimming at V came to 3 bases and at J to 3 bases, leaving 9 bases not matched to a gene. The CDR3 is CASSILPGTGIYEQYF. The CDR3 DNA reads TGTGCCAGTAGTATCCTTCCCGGGACAGGGATCTACGAGCAGTACTTC.

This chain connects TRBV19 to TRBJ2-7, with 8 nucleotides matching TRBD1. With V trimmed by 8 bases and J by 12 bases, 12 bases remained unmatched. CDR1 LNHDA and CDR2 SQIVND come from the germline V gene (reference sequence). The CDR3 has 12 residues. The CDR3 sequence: CASSTSGQGPYF. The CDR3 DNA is TGTGCCAGTTCCACGTCCGGACAGGGTCCGTACTTC. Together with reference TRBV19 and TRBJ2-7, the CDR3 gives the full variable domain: DGGITQSPKYLFRKEGQNVTLSCEQNLNHDAMYWYRQDPGQGLRLIYYSQIVNDFQKGDIAEGYSVSREKKESFPLTVTSAQKNPTAFYLCASSTSGQGPYFGPGTRLTVT.

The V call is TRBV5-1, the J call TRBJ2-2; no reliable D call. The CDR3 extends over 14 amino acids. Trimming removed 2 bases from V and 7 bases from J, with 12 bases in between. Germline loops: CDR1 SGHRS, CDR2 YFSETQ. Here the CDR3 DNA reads TGCGCCAGCAGCTTCCAGGCCGTCGGCGGGGAGCTGTTTTTT. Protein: CASSFQAVGGELFF.

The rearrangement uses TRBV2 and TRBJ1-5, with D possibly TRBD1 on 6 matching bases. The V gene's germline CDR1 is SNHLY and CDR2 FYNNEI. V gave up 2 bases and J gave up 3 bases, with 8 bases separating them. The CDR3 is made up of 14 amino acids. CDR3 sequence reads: CASSEWDNNQPQHF. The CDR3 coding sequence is TGTGCCAGCAGTGAATGGGACAACAATCAGCCCCAGCATTTT.

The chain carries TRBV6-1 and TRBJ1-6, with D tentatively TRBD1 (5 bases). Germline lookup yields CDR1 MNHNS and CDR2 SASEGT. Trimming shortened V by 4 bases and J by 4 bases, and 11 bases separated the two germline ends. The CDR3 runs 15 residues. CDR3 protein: CASSVRQSYNSPLHF. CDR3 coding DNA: TGTGCCAGCAGTGTGCGACAGTCATATAATTCACCCCTCCACTTT.

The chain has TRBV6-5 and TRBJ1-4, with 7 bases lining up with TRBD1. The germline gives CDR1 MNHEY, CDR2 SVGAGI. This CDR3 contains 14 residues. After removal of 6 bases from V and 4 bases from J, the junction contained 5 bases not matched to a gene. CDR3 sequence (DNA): TGTGCCAGCAGCAGGGGACAGTTTAATGAAAAACTGTTTTTT. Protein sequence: CASSRGQFNEKLFF.

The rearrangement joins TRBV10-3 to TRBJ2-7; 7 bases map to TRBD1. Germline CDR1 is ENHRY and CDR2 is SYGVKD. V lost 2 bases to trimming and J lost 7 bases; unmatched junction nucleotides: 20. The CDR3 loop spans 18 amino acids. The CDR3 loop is CAISETALRQGKAWEQYF. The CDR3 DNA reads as TGTGCCATCAGTGAGACCGCGTTAAGACAGGGTAAGGCCTGGGAGCAGTACTTC.

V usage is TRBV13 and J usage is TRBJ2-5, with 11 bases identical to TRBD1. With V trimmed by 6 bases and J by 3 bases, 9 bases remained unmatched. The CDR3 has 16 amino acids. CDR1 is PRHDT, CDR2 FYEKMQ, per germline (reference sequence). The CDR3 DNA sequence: TGTGCCAGCAGTTCCACCGGGACAGGGGGAAAAGAGACCCAGTACTTC. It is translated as CASSSTGTGGKETQYF.

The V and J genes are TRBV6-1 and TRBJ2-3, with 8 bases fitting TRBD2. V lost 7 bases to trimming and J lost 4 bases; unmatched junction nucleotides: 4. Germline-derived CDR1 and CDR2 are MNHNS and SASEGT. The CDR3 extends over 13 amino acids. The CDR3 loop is CASTFSGADTQYF. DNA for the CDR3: TGTGCCAGCACTTTTAGCGGGGCAGATACGCAGTATTTT.

The CDR3 coding sequence is TGTGCCAGCAGCGTAGTAAGGGGGAGCACCGGGGAGCTGTTTTTT. It encodes CASSVVRGSTGELFF. The rearrangement uses TRBV9 and TRBJ2-2; possibly TRBD1 for D (6 bases). Germline V gene lookup returns CDR1 SGDLS and CDR2 YYNGEE. The V end was cut by 0 bases, the J end by 4 bases, with 10 bases between. CDR3 length: 15 amino acids.

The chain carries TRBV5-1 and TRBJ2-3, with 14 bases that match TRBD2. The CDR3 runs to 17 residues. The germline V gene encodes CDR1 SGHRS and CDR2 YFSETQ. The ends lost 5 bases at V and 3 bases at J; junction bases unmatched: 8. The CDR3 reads CASSFGTSGRRTDTQYF. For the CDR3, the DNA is TGCGCCAGCAGTTTCGGGACTAGCGGGAGAAGGACAGATACGCAGTATTTT. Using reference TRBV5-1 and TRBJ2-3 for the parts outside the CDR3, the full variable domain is KAGVTQTPRYLIKTRGQQVTLSCSPISGHRSVSWYQQTPGQGLQFLFEYFSETQRNKGNFPGRFSGRQFSNSRSEMNVSTLELGDSALYLCASSFGTSGRRTDTQYFGPGTRLTVL.

The CDR3 DNA is TGTGCCTGGGCAACAGGGGGATCGATAGAGACCCAGTACTTC. Its translation: CAWATGGSIETQYF. V is TRBV30 and J is TRBJ2-5, with TRBD1 matching 8 bases. After removal of 5 bases from V and 4 bases from J, the junction contained 9 bases not matched to a gene. The germline V gene encodes CDR1 GTSNPN and CDR2 SVGIG (reference sequence). CDR3 length: 14 residues.

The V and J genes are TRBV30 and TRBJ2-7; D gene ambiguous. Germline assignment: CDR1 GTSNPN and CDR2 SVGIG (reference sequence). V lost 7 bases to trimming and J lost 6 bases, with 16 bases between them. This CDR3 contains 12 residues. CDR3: CASGPEWGEQYF. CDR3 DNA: TGTGCCTCGGGCCCAGAATGGGGCGAGCAGTACTTC.

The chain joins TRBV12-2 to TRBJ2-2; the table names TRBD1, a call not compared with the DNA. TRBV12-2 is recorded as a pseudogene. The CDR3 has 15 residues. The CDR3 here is CASRLGAGRTGELFF. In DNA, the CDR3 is TGTGCAAGTCGCTTAGGGGCAGGGCGGACCGGGGAGCTGTTTTTT.

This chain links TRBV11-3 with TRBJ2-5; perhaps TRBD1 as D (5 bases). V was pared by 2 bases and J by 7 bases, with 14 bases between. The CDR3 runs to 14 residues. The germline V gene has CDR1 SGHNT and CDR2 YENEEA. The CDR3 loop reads CASSLRQGYGTQYF. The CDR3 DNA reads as TGTGCCAGCAGCTTACGGCAGGGTTATGGGACCCAGTACTTC.